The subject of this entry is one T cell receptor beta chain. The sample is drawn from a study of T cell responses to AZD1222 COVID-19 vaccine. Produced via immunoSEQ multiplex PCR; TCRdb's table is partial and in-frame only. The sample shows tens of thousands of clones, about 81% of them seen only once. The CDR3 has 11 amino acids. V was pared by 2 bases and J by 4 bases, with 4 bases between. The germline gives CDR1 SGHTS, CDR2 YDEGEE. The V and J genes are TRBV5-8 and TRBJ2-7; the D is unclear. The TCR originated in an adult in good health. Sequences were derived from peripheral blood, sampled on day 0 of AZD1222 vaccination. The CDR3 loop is CASSFPYEQYF. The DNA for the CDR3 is TGTGCCAGCAGCTTCCCATACGAGCAGTACTTC.